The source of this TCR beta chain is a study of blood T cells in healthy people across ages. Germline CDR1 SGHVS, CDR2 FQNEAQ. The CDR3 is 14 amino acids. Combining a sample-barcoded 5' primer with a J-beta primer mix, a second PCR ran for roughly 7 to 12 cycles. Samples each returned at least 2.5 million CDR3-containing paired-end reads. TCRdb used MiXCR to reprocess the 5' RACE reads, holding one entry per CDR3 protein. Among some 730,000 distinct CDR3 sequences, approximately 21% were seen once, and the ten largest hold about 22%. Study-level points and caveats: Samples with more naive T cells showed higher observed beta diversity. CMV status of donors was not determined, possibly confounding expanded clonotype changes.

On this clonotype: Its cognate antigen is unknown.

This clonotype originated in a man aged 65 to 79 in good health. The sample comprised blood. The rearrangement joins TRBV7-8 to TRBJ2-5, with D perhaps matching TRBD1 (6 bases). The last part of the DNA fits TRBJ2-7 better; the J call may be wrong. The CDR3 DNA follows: TGTGCCAGCAGCTTAGCGGGGGCAGACTACGAGCAGTACTTC. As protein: CASSLAGADYEQYF.